A selection of T cell receptor beta chains follows, all from one sample in a study of T cell repertoires in cytomegalovirus infection. These TCRs are of unknown antigen specificity. TCRdb passed the reads through MiXCR, listing each CDR3 protein once. Found here are about 920,000 distinct CDR3 sequences, approximately 31% of them singletons; the top ten hold around 15%. Sequencing used cultured CD8+ T cells from PBMCs, obtained from culture after CMV antigen stimulation. The source of these receptors is a human donor in good health (CMV status not recorded). Some clones in this sample may be carry-over from other donors' samples. Both conserved end residues are part of each CDR3. A D gene is named only where the DNA matches it firmly. Clone size is shown for a subset of rows, as once, few, many or a class of expanded clone.

clone_size: few; j_call: TRBJ1-5; v_call: TRBV5-5; d_call: TRBD1; cdr3_nt: TGTGCCAGCAGCTTGGGCAGGGGGGTCGATCAGCCCCAGCATTTT; cdr3_aa: CASSLGRGVDQPQHF
clone_size: once; j_call: TRBJ2-1; v_call: TRBV7-3; d_call: TRBD2; cdr3_nt: TGTGCCAGCAGCTTGAGGAGGTCTAGCGGGGGGGTCTCCTACAATGAGCAGTTCTTC; cdr3_aa: CASSLRRSSGGVSYNEQFF
clone_size: .; j_call: TRBJ1-5; v_call: TRBV7-9; d_call: .; cdr3_nt: TGTGCCAGCAGCTTAGCCTCGATAGGGAGCAATCAGCCCCAGCATTTT; cdr3_aa: CASSLASIGSNQPQHF
clone_size: .; j_call: TRBJ1-1; v_call: TRBV6-1; d_call: TRBD1; cdr3_nt: TGTGCCAGCAGTCTAACTTCATACGGGACAGCCGATATGAACACTGAAGCTTTCTTT; cdr3_aa: CASSLTSYGTADMNTEAFF
clone_size: many; j_call: TRBJ2-3; v_call: TRBV28; d_call: TRBD1; cdr3_nt: TGTGCCAGCAGTTTGGACAGGATCCCAGATACGCAGTATTTT; cdr3_aa: CASSLDRIPDTQYF
clone_size: .; j_call: TRBJ2-7; v_call: TRBV9; d_call: .; cdr3_nt: TGTGCCAGCAGCGTAGTTGAACAGCCTCTTCCATCCGAGCAGTACTTC; cdr3_aa: CASSVVEQPLPSEQYF
clone_size: few; j_call: TRBJ2-3; v_call: TRBV19; d_call: .; cdr3_nt: TGTGCCAGTAGTATGGCGGGGTTCGGGGATACGCAGTATTTT; cdr3_aa: CASSMAGFGDTQYF
clone_size: few; j_call: TRBJ2-3; v_call: TRBV7-9; d_call: .; cdr3_nt: TGTGCCAGCAGCCAAACTAGAGACACGCCGGCGTATACGCAGTATTTT; cdr3_aa: CASSQTRDTPAYTQYF
clone_size: .; j_call: TRBJ2-3; v_call: TRBV7-9; d_call: .; cdr3_nt: TGTGCCAGCAGTCCGACCGGGACACATAACACAGATACGCAGTATTTT; cdr3_aa: CASSPTGTHNTDTQYF
clone_size: .; j_call: TRBJ2-3; v_call: TRBV19; d_call: .; cdr3_nt: TGTGCCAGTAGCCCTCATCCAGATACGCAGTATTTT; cdr3_aa: CASSPHPDTQYF
clone_size: few; j_call: TRBJ2-1; v_call: TRBV7-2; d_call: .; cdr3_nt: TGTGCCAGCAGCGCATTAAACCGGGGCCCTCCTTGGCAGTTCTTC; cdr3_aa: CASSALNRGPPWQFF
clone_size: .; j_call: TRBJ2-1; v_call: TRBV7-9; d_call: .; cdr3_nt: TGTGCCAGCAGCTGGAGCTCTAGGGGGGATGAGCAGTTCTTC; cdr3_aa: CASSWSSRGDEQFF
clone_size: .; j_call: TRBJ2-5; v_call: TRBV9; d_call: TRBD1; cdr3_nt: TGTGCCAGCAGCGTATTAGCGGGACAGGGGGCGGGGGAGACCCAGTACTTC; cdr3_aa: CASSVLAGQGAGETQYF
clone_size: .; j_call: TRBJ1-1; v_call: TRBV4-1; d_call: .; cdr3_nt: TGCGCCAGCAGTTACACGACGGGGACTGAAGCTTTCTTT; cdr3_aa: CASSYTTGTEAFF
clone_size: .; j_call: TRBJ2-7; v_call: TRBV12-3/TRBV12-4; d_call: .; cdr3_nt: TGTGCCAGCAGTTTAGGGGGACTGCGAGGCGAGCAGTACTTC; cdr3_aa: CASSLGGLRGEQYF
clone_size: .; j_call: TRBJ1-1; v_call: TRBV27; d_call: .; cdr3_nt: TGTGCCAGCAGGGGGCTCGGGGGCACTGAAGCTTTCTTT; cdr3_aa: CASRGLGGTEAFF
clone_size: .; j_call: TRBJ2-3; v_call: TRBV7-6; d_call: .; cdr3_nt: TGTGCCAGCAGCTTAGCGGGGGGATCTATGACAGATACGCAGTATTTT; cdr3_aa: CASSLAGGSMTDTQYF
clone_size: .; j_call: TRBJ1-2; v_call: TRBV5-6; d_call: .; cdr3_nt: TGTGCCAGCAGCGGAGACCCCGAGAGGGGCGATGGCTACACCTTC; cdr3_aa: CASSGDPERGDGYTF
clone_size: many; j_call: TRBJ1-4; v_call: TRBV7-2; d_call: TRBD1; cdr3_nt: TGTGCCAGCAGCCACGGGACAGGGCTTGCAACTAATGAAAAACTGTTTTTT; cdr3_aa: CASSHGTGLATNEKLFF
clone_size: .; j_call: TRBJ1-5; v_call: TRBV6-2/TRBV6-3; d_call: TRBD1; cdr3_nt: TGTGCCAGCAGGATGACAGGGATTTTTAGCAATCAGCCCCAGCATTTT; cdr3_aa: CASRMTGIFSNQPQHF
clone_size: .; j_call: TRBJ2-1; v_call: TRBV19; d_call: TRBD1; cdr3_nt: TGTGCCAGTAGTAGGACAGGTCTCTCCTACAATGAGCAGTTCTTC; cdr3_aa: CASSRTGLSYNEQFF
clone_size: .; j_call: TRBJ2-1; v_call: TRBV7-4; d_call: TRBD2; cdr3_nt: TGTGCCAGCAGCCCCCGGACGGGGGGGGGCCAGAATGAGCAGTTCTTC; cdr3_aa: CASSPRTGGGQNEQFF
clone_size: few; j_call: TRBJ2-3; v_call: TRBV7-2; d_call: TRBD2; cdr3_nt: TGTGCCAGCAGCTCCCATTCACTAGCGGGGGGCAGGGATACGCAGTATTTT; cdr3_aa: CASSSHSLAGGRDTQYF
clone_size: few; j_call: TRBJ2-1; v_call: TRBV7-8; d_call: .; cdr3_nt: TGTGCCAGCAGCTTAGATGGGTTGAGTGAGCAGTTCTTC; cdr3_aa: CASSLDGLSEQFF
clone_size: .; j_call: TRBJ2-1; v_call: TRBV18; d_call: .; cdr3_nt: TGTGCCAGCTCTCCAGAGAGGGCCGATGGGCAGTTCTTC; cdr3_aa: CASSPERADGQFF
clone_size: .; j_call: TRBJ2-1; v_call: TRBV3-1; d_call: .; cdr3_nt: TGTGCCAGCAGCGTATATAGCAATGAGCAGTTCTTC; cdr3_aa: CASSVYSNEQFF
clone_size: .; j_call: TRBJ2-7; v_call: TRBV12-3/TRBV12-4; d_call: .; cdr3_nt: TGTGCCAGCAGTGTAGCCCCATGGGGGCAGGAGCAGTACTTC; cdr3_aa: CASSVAPWGQEQYF
clone_size: .; j_call: TRBJ2-7; v_call: TRBV6-1; d_call: .; cdr3_nt: TGTGCCAGCAGTGTAATTCAGGCATCCTACGAGCAGTACTTC; cdr3_aa: CASSVIQASYEQYF
clone_size: many; j_call: TRBJ2-1; v_call: TRBV7-6; d_call: .; cdr3_nt: TGTGCCAGCAGCTTAGGGAGGCTGGGAAGCTCCTACAATGAGCAGTTCTTC; cdr3_aa: CASSLGRLGSSYNEQFF
clone_size: few; j_call: TRBJ2-3; v_call: TRBV11-2; d_call: .; cdr3_nt: TGTGCCAGCAGCTTAGGGGCCATACAGGGTGCGCAGTATTTT; cdr3_aa: CASSLGAIQGAQYF
clone_size: few; j_call: TRBJ2-1; v_call: TRBV6-2/TRBV6-3; d_call: .; cdr3_nt: TGTGCCAGCAGTTACTCCCAGGCCGAGCAGTTCTTC; cdr3_aa: CASSYSQAEQFF
clone_size: .; j_call: TRBJ2-7; v_call: TRBV6-5; d_call: TRBD1; cdr3_nt: TGTGCCAGCAGCACACCTCTGGGACAGGGGGCAGCTCGGTACGAGCAGTACTTC; cdr3_aa: CASSTPLGQGAARYEQYF
clone_size: .; j_call: TRBJ1-2; v_call: TRBV6-2/TRBV6-3; d_call: TRBD1; cdr3_nt: TGTGCCAGCAGCCTAACCGGGACAGGGCAGGATGGCTACACCTTC; cdr3_aa: CASSLTGTGQDGYTF
clone_size: few; j_call: TRBJ2-2; v_call: TRBV3-1; d_call: .; cdr3_nt: TGTGCCAGCAGCCGTTACGGGCAGGGATATTCCGGGGAGCTGTTTTTT; cdr3_aa: CASSRYGQGYSGELFF
clone_size: many; j_call: TRBJ1-5; v_call: TRBV7-2; d_call: .; cdr3_nt: TGTGCCAGCAGCTTAGATGGCGGGGGGCATCAGCCCCAGCATTTT; cdr3_aa: CASSLDGGGHQPQHF
clone_size: many; j_call: TRBJ2-7; v_call: TRBV7-2; d_call: TRBD2; cdr3_nt: TGTGCCAGCAGCACCCGACTAGCGGGGGCCCCGTCCTACGAGCAGTACTTC; cdr3_aa: CASSTRLAGAPSYEQYF
clone_size: .; j_call: TRBJ1-1; v_call: TRBV28; d_call: TRBD1; cdr3_nt: TGTGCCAGCAGTTTACCTGGACAGGGGGCCCCGGGCACTGAAGCTTTCTTT; cdr3_aa: CASSLPGQGAPGTEAFF
clone_size: .; j_call: TRBJ2-3; v_call: TRBV7-9; d_call: .; cdr3_nt: TGTGCCAACAGCTCGAATACGCAGTATTTT; cdr3_aa: CANSSNTQYF
clone_size: few; j_call: TRBJ2-2; v_call: TRBV28; d_call: TRBD2; cdr3_nt: TGTGCCAGCAGTCCGAGACTAGCGGGGGGCCTATGGAGAATTAACACCGGGGAGCTGTTTTTT; cdr3_aa: CASSPRLAGGLWRINTGELFF
clone_size: .; j_call: TRBJ2-2; v_call: TRBV4-2; d_call: TRBD2; cdr3_nt: TGTGCCAGCAGCCAAGAGGCTAGCGGGGGGGCGTTCACCGGGGAGCTGTTTTTT; cdr3_aa: CASSQEASGGAFTGELFF
clone_size: .; j_call: TRBJ1-1; v_call: TRBV9; d_call: .; cdr3_nt: TGTGCCAGCAGCGTAGAAGGCGGACTGCTCACTGAAGCTTTCTTT; cdr3_aa: CASSVEGGLLTEAFF
clone_size: .; j_call: TRBJ2-1; v_call: TRBV6-2/TRBV6-3; d_call: .; cdr3_nt: TGTGCCAGCAGTTACTTAGTGTCAGCGGTGTCAAATGAGCAGTTCTTC; cdr3_aa: CASSYLVSAVSNEQFF
clone_size: many; j_call: TRBJ2-3; v_call: TRBV7-6; d_call: .; cdr3_nt: TGTGCCAGCAGCTTATTGTCCGGGAAGGGCACAGATACGCAGTATTTT; cdr3_aa: CASSLLSGKGTDTQYF
clone_size: few; j_call: TRBJ1-2; v_call: TRBV2; d_call: .; cdr3_nt: TGTGCCAGCAGTGACGTCGGCTTCTATGGCTACACCTTC; cdr3_aa: CASSDVGFYGYTF
clone_size: .; j_call: TRBJ2-5; v_call: TRBV3-1; d_call: TRBD1; cdr3_nt: TGTGCCAGCAGCCCTACGAACAGGGGGCAAGAGACCCAGTACTTC; cdr3_aa: CASSPTNRGQETQYF
clone_size: .; j_call: TRBJ2-5; v_call: TRBV11-1; d_call: .; cdr3_nt: TGTGCCAGCACGAACGGTCAAGAGACCCAGTACTTC; cdr3_aa: CASTNGQETQYF
clone_size: few; j_call: TRBJ2-1; v_call: TRBV9; d_call: .; cdr3_nt: TGTGCCAGCAGCGTAGTCTTCAATGAGCAGTTCTTC; cdr3_aa: CASSVVFNEQFF
clone_size: few; j_call: TRBJ2-5; v_call: TRBV5-6; d_call: TRBD2; cdr3_nt: TGTGCCAGCAGCTCCACCGGGGGGGCAGGAGAGACCCAGTACTTC; cdr3_aa: CASSSTGGAGETQYF
clone_size: .; j_call: TRBJ2-2; v_call: TRBV18; d_call: .; cdr3_nt: TGTGCCAGCTCACCACTGATCGGGGAGCTGTTTTTT; cdr3_aa: CASSPLIGELFF
clone_size: .; j_call: TRBJ2-3; v_call: TRBV6-5; d_call: TRBD2; cdr3_nt: TGTGCCAGCAGTTACTCTTCGCTAGCGGGGGGCGGGTCGGATACGCAGTATTTT; cdr3_aa: CASSYSSLAGGGSDTQYF
clone_size: few; j_call: TRBJ2-6; v_call: TRBV7-8; d_call: .; cdr3_nt: TGTGCCAGCAGCTTCCTCGGGGCGACAGAAACTGGGGCCAACGTCCTGACTTTC; cdr3_aa: CASSFLGATETGANVLTF
clone_size: few; j_call: TRBJ2-6; v_call: TRBV19; d_call: .; cdr3_nt: TGTGCCAGTATGAGGGGGGGAGCCGGGGCCAACGTCCTGACTTTC; cdr3_aa: CASMRGGAGANVLTF
clone_size: .; j_call: TRBJ2-1; v_call: TRBV7-6; d_call: TRBD2; cdr3_nt: TGTGCCAGCACCGGGACTAGCGGGGGGAACAATGAGCAGTTCTTC; cdr3_aa: CASTGTSGGNNEQFF
clone_size: few; j_call: TRBJ1-6; v_call: TRBV19; d_call: .; cdr3_nt: TGTGCCAGTAAGGATAGCTCCTATAATTCACCCCTCCACTTT; cdr3_aa: CASKDSSYNSPLHF
clone_size: few; j_call: TRBJ2-5; v_call: TRBV13; d_call: .; cdr3_nt: TGTGCCAGCAGCTCCGGGACGATCGCAGGTGGTGAAGAGACCCAGTACTTC; cdr3_aa: CASSSGTIAGGEETQYF
clone_size: .; j_call: TRBJ1-4; v_call: TRBV27; d_call: .; cdr3_nt: TGTGCCAGCAGTTTCGGGAGTAAACTGTTTTTT; cdr3_aa: CASSFGSKLFF
clone_size: .; j_call: TRBJ2-1; v_call: TRBV11-3; d_call: .; cdr3_nt: TGTGCCAGCAGCTTAGCCAATTTCCCACCCTACAATGAGCAGTTCTTC; cdr3_aa: CASSLANFPPYNEQFF
clone_size: many; j_call: TRBJ2-2; v_call: TRBV4-3; d_call: TRBD2; cdr3_nt: TGCGCCAGCAGCCGACTAGCGGGGGGGCTCACCGGGGAGCTGTTTTTT; cdr3_aa: CASSRLAGGLTGELFF
clone_size: .; j_call: TRBJ2-6; v_call: TRBV9; d_call: TRBD1; cdr3_nt: TGTGCCAGCAGCGAGACAGGGGATGCCAACTGGGCCAACGTCCTGACTTTC; cdr3_aa: CASSETGDANWANVLTF